A selection of T cell receptor beta chains follows, all from one sample in a study of blood T cell repertoires in COVID-19. The assay was immunoSEQ multiplex PCR, and TCRdb's table has in-frame clones only and misses some. Found here are roughly 98,000 clones, approximately 92% of them singletons; the top ten hold 6.3%. Sequencing was carried out using peripheral blood. The receptor set was obtained from a woman aged 55 to 70 with active COVID-19. The CDR3 runs from the conserved cysteine through the conserved F or W.

j_gene,v_gene,CDR3aa
TRBJ2-3,TRBV2,CASSMTAQIDTQYF
TRBJ2-1,TRBV9,CASSASGTGDNEQFF
TRBJ2-1,TRBV15,CATSRGREPYNEQFF
TRBJ2-3,TRBV7-2,CASSLVHGASTDTQYF
TRBJ1-6,TRBV19,CASRHAGTEKSPLHF
TRBJ1-5,TRBV11-3,CASSSQQGIYRPQHF
TRBJ2-1,TRBV12-3/TRBV12-4,CASSLSEQFF
TRBJ2-5,TRBV14,CASSQVRETQYF
TRBJ2-7,TRBV5-1,CASSPSRPGRETYEQYF
TRBJ1-1,TRBV30,CAWSDTGAEAFF
TRBJ1-4,TRBV7-9,CASSGTGATNEKLFF
TRBJ2-5,TRBV9,CASSTGDSPQETQYF
TRBJ2-1,TRBV6-5,CASSSRLTNNEQFF
TRBJ1-2,TRBV12-3/TRBV12-4,CASWGHGYGYTF
TRBJ2-4,TRBV19,CASSAGGLQWAKNIQYF
TRBJ1-5,TRBV19,CASSIEWRASNQPQHF
TRBJ1-5,TRBV11-2,CASSLTGGGQPQHF
TRBJ1-6,TRBV9,CASSNGGEPLHF
TRBJ2-1,TRBV11-2,CASSLSLAGGNEQFF
TRBJ2-5,TRBV29-1,CSGKTGQETQYF
TRBJ1-2,TRBV28,CASSRRDSYGYTF
TRBJ2-1,TRBV9,CASSREQGVDEQFF
TRBJ1-1,TRBV27,CASSFSVSNTEAFF
TRBJ1-2,TRBV19,CASSFRDSLYGYTF
TRBJ1-6,TRBV2,CASTLGGTGNSPLHF
TRBJ1-3,TRBV19,CASHGGSGNTIYF
TRBJ2-3,TRBV3-1/TRBV3-2,CASSQGRGGTQYF
TRBJ1-1,TRBV5-6,CASSLNIRDVTEAFF
TRBJ1-4,TRBV7-9,CASSLEPGKNEKLFF
TRBJ2-6,TRBV19,CASRLLAGSGANVLTF
TRBJ2-3,TRBV11-3,CASSLPTSGRAIDTQYF
TRBJ2-7,TRBV6-6,CASSYKIAGDYEQYF
TRBJ1-2,TRBV6-2/TRBV6-3,CASSYLALAGDIGYGYTF
TRBJ1-2,TRBV6-5,CASKTGGRHYGYTF
TRBJ1-4,TRBV28,CASSSSKKLFF
TRBJ2-1,TRBV14,CASGHLSSYNEQFF